A single sample is the source of the 20 T cell receptor beta chains below, sequenced in a study of blood T cells in healthy people across ages. It was with a sample-barcoded 5' primer and a J-beta primer mix that a second PCR of about 6 to 12 cycles was run. TCRdb redid the calling of the 5' RACE reads with MiXCR, one entry per CDR3 protein. There are approximately 1.5 million distinct CDR3 sequences in the sample; roughly 43% occur only once, and over 3.5% lies in the top ten. The sequencing input was blood. Receptor source: a woman aged 18 to 35 in good health.

The genes are TRBV29-1 and TRBJ1-4; D not resolved. The CDR3 loop spans 17 amino acids. The germline V gene encodes CDR1 SQVTM and CDR2 ANQGSEA. V lost 4 bases, J lost 3 bases, and 21 bases lay in between. In DNA, the CDR3 is TGCAGCGTTGTACTCCCCAGGCCCTTGTCATCTAATGAAAAACTGTTTTTT. It is translated as CSVVLPRPLSSNEKLFF.

The rearrangement joins TRBV4-3 to TRBJ2-3; 9 bases fit TRBD1. The CDR3 extends over 16 amino acids. Germline CDR1 and CDR2: LGHNA and YSLEER. The V segment lost 0 bases and the J segment 9 bases; nucleotides outside the gene matches: 10. Written as DNA, the CDR3 is TGCGCCAGCAGCCAAGAGAGGACCGACAGGGGGTTCACGCAGTATTTT. It translates to CASSQERTDRGFTQYF.

This clonotype appeared many times. This rearrangement joins TRBV27 to TRBJ2-1, with a tentative D call TRBD1 (5 bases). This CDR3 has 14 residues. Germline loops: CDR1 MNHEY, CDR2 SMNVEV (reference sequence). V dropped 6 bases and J dropped 1 base, with 10 bases sitting between them. The CDR3 bases are TGTGCCAGCAGCTTAAGGGGTTCCTACAATGAGCAGTTCTTC. Translated: CASSLRGSYNEQFF.

The chain recombines TRBV6-6 with TRBJ2-5, with a tentative D call TRBD1 (6 bases). The assigned J gene may be wrong: the sequence end matches TRBJ2-7 better. There are 14 residues in the CDR3. CDR1 and CDR2 from the germline V gene are MNHNY and SVGAGI (reference sequence). This chain's CDR3 is CASSSPDRFYEQYF. In DNA, the CDR3 is TGTGCCAGCAGTTCCCCGGACAGATTCTACGAGCAGTACTTC.

The chain is built from TRBV7-9 and TRBJ1-2, with a possible D match to TRBD1 (6 bases). The CDR3 contains 16 residues. The ends were cut back, 0 bases at V and 1 base at J, with 12 bases in the middle. The germline CDR1 and CDR2 sequences are SEHNR and FQNEAQ (reference sequence). CDR3 coding DNA: TGTGCCAGCAGCTTAGCCGAACAGGGCCTTAACTATGGCTACACCTTC. This sequence encodes CASSLAEQGLNYGYTF.

A few counts support this clonotype. This chain joins TRBV5-1 and TRBJ2-1, with 7 bases fitting TRBD1. Germline loops: CDR1 SGHRS, CDR2 YFSETQ. Unmatched junction bases numbered 5, after V lost 3 bases and J lost 5 bases. The CDR3 sequence is 14 residues long. The CDR3 sequence is CASSSQGTNNEQFF. CDR3 coding DNA: TGCGCCAGCAGCTCACAGGGGACGAACAATGAGCAGTTCTTC.

The table lists this clonotype with many counts. V usage is TRBV6-6 and J usage is TRBJ2-3, with D possibly being TRBD1 (5 bases). The V gene lost 5 bases and the J gene lost 1 base, with 13 bases spanning the gap. The CDR3 consists of 15 residues. Germline V gives CDR1 MNHNY, CDR2 SVGAGI (reference sequence). The CDR3: CASSDTGYGTDTQYF. The CDR3 DNA follows: TGTGCCAGCAGTGACACAGGCTACGGCACAGATACGCAGTATTTT.

This clonotype was counted between two and nine times. The rearrangement links TRBV24-1 to TRBJ2-5, with 15 bases fitting TRBD2. The CDR3 consists of 17 residues. The germline V gene has CDR1 KGHDR and CDR2 SFDVKD. Trimming at V came to 0 bases and at J to 4 bases, leaving 2 bases not matched to a gene. CDR3 nucleotide sequence: TGTGCCACCAGTGATTTGGGACTAGCGGGAGGGTTAGAGACCCAGTACTTC. This gives the protein CATSDLGLAGGLETQYF.

In nucleotides, the CDR3 is TGTGCCAGCAGCTTCGTACGTCATGAGCAGTTCTTC. Residues: CASSFVRHEQFF. The chain links TRBV5-5 to TRBJ2-1; D is undetermined. CDR1 is SGHKS, CDR2 YYEKEE, per germline (reference sequence). V was trimmed by 2 bases and J by 8 bases, leaving 8 bases between them. This CDR3 region has 12 residues.

The gene calls are TRBV9 and TRBJ2-3; no reliable D call. Trimming shortened V by 0 bases and J by 6 bases, and 14 bases separated the two germline ends. Per the germline V gene, CDR1 is SGDLS and CDR2 is YYNGEE. The CDR3 runs 15 residues. As DNA, the CDR3 is TGTGCCAGCAGCGTAGGAGGCCTATCGGATGATACGCAGTATTTT. This sequence encodes CASSVGGLSDDTQYF.

The chain couples TRBV7-2 to TRBJ1-1; a possible D gene is TRBD1 (5 bases). The length of the CDR3 is 14 residues. The germline V gene encodes CDR1 SGHTA and CDR2 FQGNSA. The germline V and J ends were trimmed by 4 bases and 1 base, with 10 bases remaining between them. CDR3 sequence reads: CASSSATGNTEAFF. As DNA, the CDR3 is TGTGCCAGCAGCTCAGCCACAGGGAACACTGAAGCTTTCTTT. The whole variable domain, remainder taken from reference TRBV7-2 and TRBJ1-1, is GAGVSQSPSNKVTEKGKDVELRCDPISGHTALYWYRQSLGQGLEFLIYFQGNSAPDKSGLPSDRFSAERTGGSVSTLTIQRTQQEDSAVYLCASSSATGNTEAFFGQGTRLTVV.

V gene TRBV4-2 combines with J gene TRBJ2-1, with D tentatively TRBD1 or TRBD2 (5 bases each). The CDR3 extends over 17 amino acids. Germline V gene lookup returns CDR1 LGHNA and CDR2 YNFKEQ. Trimming shortened V by 0 bases and J by 7 bases, and 19 bases separated the two germline ends. CDR3 loop: CASSQDRGRAWGNEQFF. CDR3 nucleotide sequence: TGTGCCAGCAGCCAAGATCGAGGGAGAGCCTGGGGGAATGAGCAGTTCTTC.

In its sample, this clonotype was seen a few times. The chain carries TRBV3-1 and TRBJ2-1; possible D gene TRBD2, 6 bases. Germline CDR1 and CDR2: LGHDT and YNNKEL (reference sequence). This CDR3 contains 13 residues. V dropped 4 bases and J dropped 8 bases, with 12 bases sitting between them. The CDR3 nucleotides read TGTGCCAGCAGCCGACGGGAGACCGATGAGCAGTTCTTC. Protein sequence: CASSRRETDEQFF.

There are many counts of this clonotype. The rearrangement uses TRBV27 and TRBJ2-3; TRBD2 aligns across 9 bases. The CDR3 runs 14 residues. V shed 6 bases and J 2 bases; nucleotides not matched to a gene: 3. Germline CDR1 reads MNHEY; CDR2 reads SMNVEV (reference sequence). In DNA, the CDR3 is TGTGCCAGCAGCGGACTAGCGCCCACAGATACGCAGTATTTT. Protein: CASSGLAPTDTQYF.

The V call is TRBV6-5, the J call TRBJ1-2; D remains unclear. Germline assignment: CDR1 MNHEY and CDR2 SVGAGI. Trimming shortened V by 7 bases and J by 6 bases, and 15 bases separated the two germline ends. This CDR3 has 13 residues. The CDR3 here is CASTAWVVDGYTF. CDR3 DNA: TGTGCCAGCACCGCGTGGGTGGTGGATGGCTACACCTTC.

V and J are TRBV4-3 and TRBJ1-1; D gene uncertain. The V gene's germline CDR1 is LGHNA and CDR2 YSLEER. This CDR3 is built from 15 residues. V was cut by 0 bases and J by 1 base, with 9 bases left in between. CDR3 residues: CASSQESSWNTEAFF. DNA of the CDR3: TGCGCCAGCAGCCAAGAATCGAGCTGGAACACTGAAGCTTTCTTT.

The chain carries TRBV18 and TRBJ1-6, with TRBD1 as a possible D gene (5 bases). Germline-derived CDR1 and CDR2 are KGHSH and LQKENI. The germline V and J ends were trimmed by 4 bases and 4 bases, with 20 bases remaining between them. The CDR3 is made up of 18 amino acids. The CDR3 here is CASSLKGLPAGYNSPLHF. In DNA, the CDR3 is TGTGCCAGCTCACTGAAGGGGCTCCCGGCCGGGTATAATTCACCCCTCCACTTT.

The gene calls are TRBV5-1 and TRBJ1-1, with D maybe TRBD1 (5 bases). CDR3 length: 13 residues. CDR1 is SGHRS and CDR2 is YFSETQ in the germline V gene. Trimming took off 3 bases at V and 5 bases at J, with 11 bases between the two ends. The DNA for the CDR3 is TGCGCCAGCAGCTACAGGTCTAGTACTGAAGCTTTCTTT. It yields the protein CASSYRSSTEAFF.

This clonotype was recorded a few times. CDR3 protein: CAWSVSWGYEQYF. The DNA of the CDR3 is TGTGCCTGGAGTGTATCGTGGGGATACGAGCAGTACTTC. The chain links TRBV30 to TRBJ2-7, with D hard to call. CDR3 length: 13 amino acids. V lost 0 bases and J 4 bases, leaving 10 bases between the germline ends. CDR1 is GTSNPN and CDR2 is SVGIG in the germline V gene (reference sequence).

The rearrangement joins TRBV4-1 to TRBJ1-5, with D possibly matching TRBD1 (5 bases). V lost 3 bases, J lost 9 bases, and 21 bases lay in between. This CDR3 contains 16 residues. CDR1 and CDR2 (germline): MGHRA, YSYEKL. The CDR3 loop is CASSHKPTGPQGPQHF. CDR3 DNA sequence: TGCGCCAGCAGCCACAAACCCACAGGACCCCAGGGGCCCCAGCATTTT.